Listed here are 24 T cell receptor beta chains from one sample, sequenced in a study of T cell repertoires in cytomegalovirus infection. A single record per CDR3 protein comes from TCRdb applying MiXCR to the reads. The profile shows more than 90,000 distinct CDR3 sequences, about a tenth of them singletons. Their target antigens are unknown. The sequenced material came from PBMCs, sequenced either directly or after in vitro stimulation (not recorded which). The receptors come from a human donor in good health (CMV status not recorded). Some clones in this sample may be carry-over from other donors' samples.

The chain recombines TRBV7-6 with TRBJ1-1; D gene uncertain. Germline CDR1 reads SGHVS; CDR2 reads FNYEAQ. Trimming cost V 1 base and J 5 bases, with 11 bases left between them. The CDR3 extends over 14 amino acids. The CDR3 nucleotides are TGTGCCAGCAGCTTAGTTTCGGGGATTACTGAAGCTTTCTTT. This sequence encodes CASSLVSGITEAFF.

This clonotype was observed at least ten times. The chain couples TRBV7-2 to TRBJ2-7; D is possibly TRBD2 (5 bases). Germline-derived CDR1 and CDR2 are SGHTA and FQGNSA. Trimming removed 5 bases from V and 0 bases from J, with 8 bases in between. CDR3 length: 13 amino acids. CDR3 nucleotide sequence: TGTGCCAGCAGCCAGAGGGACTCCTACGAGCAGTACGTC. Translating gives CASSQRDSYEQYV.

The chain recombines TRBV20-1 with TRBJ2-5; 14 bases are shared with TRBD2. The CDR3 consists of 16 residues. Germline CDR1 reads DFQATT; CDR2 reads SNEGSKA (reference sequence). The trim removed 6 bases at V and 5 bases at J, leaving 11 bases unmatched. The CDR3 DNA reads TGCAGTGCCCCTGGGACTAGCGGGAGAGGAATGGAGACCCAGTACTTC. Translated, it gives CSAPGTSGRGMETQYF.

This clonotype was seen ten or more times. The CDR3 region has the DNA TGTGCCAGCAGCTTAGCGGGAAGGTACAATGAGCAGTTCTTC. It encodes CASSLAGRYNEQFF. V is TRBV7-3 and J is TRBJ2-1; D might be TRBD2 (6 bases). The CDR3 is 14 residues long. V lost 2 bases to trimming and J lost 4 bases, with 9 bases between them. Germline V gene sequence: CDR1 SGHTA, CDR2 FQGTGA.

This clonotype was detected a few times. This rearrangement joins TRBV7-6 to TRBJ2-7; TRBD2 matches at 12 bases. V was pared by 5 bases and J by 5 bases, with 7 bases of the junction left unmatched. Germline V lookup: CDR1 SGHVS, CDR2 FNYEAQ. The CDR3 sequence is 15 residues long. The CDR3 spells CASSLTSGGLNEQYV. DNA of the CDR3: TGTGCCAGCAGCCTGACTAGCGGGGGCCTAAACGAGCAGTACGTC.

This clonotype was counted ten times or more. The CDR3 sequence is CASRLAGDEQFF. In DNA, the CDR3 is TGTGCCAGCAGGCTAGCGGGAGATGAGCAGTTCTTC. V and J are TRBV7-2 and TRBJ2-1; 10 nucleotides match TRBD2. V gave up 6 bases and J gave up 8 bases; unmatched junction bases: 1. The CDR3 covers 12 residues. CDR1 and CDR2 from the germline V gene are SGHTA and FQGNSA.

This rearrangement joins TRBV30 to TRBJ1-2; TRBD1 might be the D (5 bases). The V end was cut by 6 bases, the J end by 5 bases, with 13 bases between. This CDR3 is 12 amino acids long. Germline CDR1 GTSNPN, CDR2 SVGIG (reference sequence). The CDR3 region is CACQGSVYGYTF. The DNA of the CDR3 is TGTGCCTGCCAGGGATCGGTTTATGGCTACACCTTC.

This clonotype showed up just a few times. This chain links TRBV29-1 with TRBJ2-7, with D perhaps assigned TRBD1 or TRBD2 (5 bases each). This CDR3 comprises 12 residues. In germline, CDR1 is SQVTM, CDR2 ANQGSEA. Trimming took 7 bases from V and 3 from J, leaving 13 bases between them. As DNA, the CDR3 is TGCAGCGCCGGGACGGTAGTCTACGAGCAGTACGTC. It encodes CSAGTVVYEQYV.

This clonotype was counted ten times or more. DNA of the CDR3: TGTGCCAGCAGCTTTAGGGCACACCAGGGAAACACCATATATTTT. It yields the protein CASSFRAHQGNTIYF. The V gene is TRBV7-2, the J gene TRBJ1-3; D is unclear. Germline-derived CDR1 and CDR2 are SGHTA and FQGNSA. The CDR3 sequence is 15 residues long. With 3 bases removed from V and 4 bases from J, the gap between germline ends came to 13 bases.

The chain combines TRBV10-3 with TRBJ2-1, with unresolved D. The CDR3 length is 12 residues. The germline V gene encodes CDR1 ENHRY and CDR2 SYGVKD. Trimming left V 6 bases short and J 5 bases short, with 8 bases between. The CDR3 DNA sequence: TGTGCCATCAGGGGAACCCACAATGAGCAGTTCTTC. It encodes CAIRGTHNEQFF.

The chain recombines TRBV19 with TRBJ2-1, with no clear D. Germline CDR1 and CDR2: LNHDA and SQIVND (reference sequence). The CDR3 is made up of 13 amino acids. Trimming removed 7 bases at V and 7 bases at J, with 14 bases between. The CDR3 sequence is CASIGIVGNEQFF. CDR3 bases: TGTGCCAGTATTGGGATCGTGGGGAATGAGCAGTTCTTC.

The J gene is TRBJ1-1, the V gene TRBV12-3 or TRBV12-4; TRBD1 aligns across 8 bases. This CDR3 region has 12 residues. J was trimmed by 1 base and V by 8 bases; bases with no gene match: 0. CDR3 nucleotide sequence: TGTGCCAGCGGGACAGGGAACACTGAAGCTTTCTTT. This translates into CASGTGNTEAFF.

There are many counts of this clonotype. CDR3 DNA sequence: TGTGCAGCGGTCTACACCGGGGAGCTGTTTTTT. Its translation is CAAVYTGELFF. The rearrangement joins TRBV25-1 to TRBJ2-2; D is possibly TRBD2 (5 bases). This CDR3 has 11 residues. The germline CDR1 and CDR2 sequences are MGHDK and SYGVNS. The full variable domain, rest sourced from reference TRBV25-1 and TRBJ2-2, is EADIYQTPRYLVIGTGKKITLECSQTMGHDKMYWYQQDPGMELHLIHYSYGVNSTEKGDLSSESTVSRIRTEHFPLTLESARPSHTSQYLCAAVYTGELFFGEGSRLTVL.

The table lists this clonotype with a few counts. V and J are TRBV4-1 and TRBJ2-5; the D is unclear. In germline, CDR1 is MGHRA, CDR2 YSYEKL. The CDR3 totals 15 residues. The ends were cut back, 1 base at V and 5 bases at J, with 14 bases in the middle. CDR3 sequence reads: CASSQGEMAGETQYF. CDR3 nucleotide sequence: TGCGCCAGCAGCCAAGGCGAAATGGCCGGGGAGACCCAGTACTTC.

Ten or more counts support this clonotype. The chain's CDR3 is CSARDGTGQETQYF. The DNA for the CDR3 is TGCAGTGCTAGAGATGGGACAGGGCAAGAGACCCAGTACTTC. The V and J genes are TRBV20-1 and TRBJ2-5; 9 positions match TRBD1. Trimming took 0 bases from V and 2 from J; bases not matched to a gene: 1. The CDR3 runs 14 residues. Germline V gene data show CDR1 as DFQATT and CDR2 as SNEGSKA (reference sequence).

This clonotype came up many times. This rearrangement joins TRBV2 to TRBJ1-4; 7 bases fit TRBD1. V shed 4 bases and J 5 bases; nucleotides not matched to a gene: 4. CDR1 and CDR2 from the germline V gene are SNHLY and FYNNEI. The CDR3 runs 14 residues. CDR3 bases: TGTGCCAGCAGTGGGGGACAGCAAAATGAAAAACTGTTTTTT. Amino acids: CASSGGQQNEKLFF.

This clonotype has a handful of counts. The chain employs TRBV7-9 and TRBJ2-3; no clear D gene. V was cut by 4 bases and J by 8 bases, with 10 bases left in between. The CDR3 is 12 amino acids. Looked up from germline, CDR1 is SEHNR and CDR2 is FQNEAQ (reference sequence). The CDR3: CASSSSLGTQYF. The DNA for the CDR3 is TGTGCCAGCAGCTCCTCCCTGGGTACGCAGTATTTT.

This clonotype was seen only a few times. Written as DNA, the CDR3 is TGTGCCTGGAGTGTAGGTCTGACTAGCAATCAGCCCCAGCATTTT. It yields the protein CAWSVGLTSNQPQHF. This chain links TRBV30 with TRBJ1-5, with D unresolved. The CDR3 is made up of 15 amino acids. Germline CDR1 GTSNPN, CDR2 SVGIG (reference sequence). V shed 0 bases and J shed 0 bases, with 9 bases lying between them.

This clonotype was seen ten or more times. The chain couples TRBV7-2 to TRBJ1-2, with D perhaps TRBD1 (6 bases). The CDR3 has 15 residues. V gave up 6 bases and J gave up 3 bases, with 17 bases separating them. Germline V gives CDR1 SGHTA, CDR2 FQGNSA. Written as DNA, the CDR3 is TGTGCCAGCAGTCCCCTGGGGGGGCCTTACTATGGCTACACCTTC. Protein sequence: CASSPLGGPYYGYTF.

This clonotype was counted ten times or more. The rearrangement uses TRBV27 and TRBJ2-3; 14 bases fit TRBD2. The CDR3 has 16 amino acids. V was clipped by 9 bases and J by 5 bases; unmatched bases: 10. In germline, CDR1 is MNHEY, CDR2 SMNVEV (reference sequence). CDR3: CASRLAGGPSGDTQYF. The CDR3 DNA reads as TGTGCCAGTCGACTAGCGGGAGGGCCCTCTGGAGATACGCAGTATTTT.

The CDR3: CASSMGFGLEGLEQYF. CDR3 coding DNA: TGTGCCAGTAGTATGGGTTTCGGGCTAGAGGGGCTTGAGCAGTACTTC. This chain links TRBV19 with TRBJ2-7; D may be TRBD1 or TRBD2 (5 bases each). CDR1 LNHDA and CDR2 SQIVND come from the germline V gene (reference sequence). The CDR3 length is 16 residues. V was cut by 3 bases and J by 7 bases, with 22 bases left in between.

This clonotype came up a few times. This chain links TRBV6-1 with TRBJ2-1, with 10 nucleotides matching TRBD2. With V trimmed by 5 bases and J by 6 bases, 7 bases remained unmatched. The CDR3 loop spans 15 amino acids. From germline, CDR1 is MNHNS and CDR2 SASEGT. The CDR3 sequence: CASSSAGGPVNEQFF. CDR3 DNA: TGTGCCAGCAGTTCAGCGGGAGGGCCGGTCAATGAGCAGTTCTTC.

This clonotype was counted at least ten times. The DNA for the CDR3 is TGTGCCAGCAGCTGGACAGACACCGGGGAGCTGTTTTTT. It specifies CASSWTDTGELFF. V gene TRBV7-9 combines with J gene TRBJ2-2, with a possible D match to TRBD1 (6 bases). The V end was cut by 4 bases, the J end by 3 bases, with 6 bases between. CDR3 length: 13 residues. CDR1 is SEHNR, CDR2 FQNEAQ, per germline (reference sequence).

This clonotype was seen many times. The chain has TRBV5-6 and TRBJ1-1, with TRBD1 matching over 8 bases. In germline, CDR1 is SGHDT, CDR2 YYEEEE. The CDR3 sequence is 16 residues long. The trim removed 0 bases at V and 11 bases at J, leaving 15 bases unmatched. Here the CDR3 DNA reads TGTGCCAGCAGCTTGGCGGCAGGGGGCCCTCCTGAAAACGCTTTCTTT. This codes for CASSLAAGGPPENAFF.